The 20 T cell receptor beta chains listed next were all sequenced from one sample in a study of response to subunit inactivated influenza vaccine. TCRdb reanalysed the RT-PCR reads using MiXCR and keeps one entry per CDR3 protein. The repertoire includes 500,000 to 700,000 distinct CDR3 sequences, approximately 24% of them detected once, and 2.8% sits in the top ten. These sequences were also reported in another study, on T cells expressing NK-cell markers. From that paper: The cDNA for TCR beta came from 5'RACE template switching with UMIs.

The material was CD4+ T cells sorted from PBMCs, obtained approximately 13 days after vaccination. All receptors come from a man aged 50 to 59 who received an inactivated influenza vaccine.

This clonotype was seen a few times. This chain connects TRBV4-1 to TRBJ1-6; TRBD1 aligns across 8 bases. The V gene end was trimmed by 4 bases and the J gene end by 10 bases; junction bases not matched to a gene: 6. Germline CDR1 is MGHRA and CDR2 is YSYEKL. The CDR3 consists of 14 residues. CDR3 nucleotides: TGCGCCAGCAGCCCCTGGACAGGGAAATCACCCCTCCACTTT. It yields the protein CASSPWTGKSPLHF.

This clonotype was detected a few times. The chain is built from TRBV15 and TRBJ1-5; no clear D gene. With 0 bases removed from V and 5 bases from J, the gap between germline ends came to 5 bases. Germline CDR1 is LNHNV and CDR2 is YYDKDF (reference sequence). There are 13 residues in the CDR3. The CDR3 reads CATSREAYQPQHF. CDR3 DNA sequence: TGTGCCACCAGCAGAGAAGCATATCAGCCCCAGCATTTT.

J is TRBJ2-5 and V is TRBV10-2; 10 bases agree with TRBD2. V was clipped by 0 bases and J by 5 bases; unmatched bases: 12. This CDR3 is 18 amino acids long. Germline V lookup: CDR1 WSHSY, CDR2 SAAADI. CDR3 sequence: CASSESSASGGLRETQYF. The CDR3 nucleotides read TGCGCCAGCAGTGAGTCGTCGGCTAGCGGGGGCCTTCGTGAGACCCAGTACTTC.

This clonotype showed up just a few times. This chain uses TRBV10-3 with TRBJ2-5; 8 bases are a match to TRBD1. Germline V lookup: CDR1 ENHRY, CDR2 SYGVKD. The CDR3 sequence is 14 residues long. With 3 bases clipped from V and 4 bases from J, the junction kept 4 bases outside the gene matches. The CDR3 spells CAISDSDRAETQYF. CDR3 in DNA: TGTGCCATCAGTGATTCGGACAGGGCAGAGACCCAGTACTTC.

The chain carries TRBV7-8 and TRBJ2-1; 8 nucleotides agree with TRBD2. Germline CDR1 SGHVS, CDR2 FQNEAQ. The CDR3 totals 16 residues. Unmatched junction bases numbered 5, after V lost 3 bases and J lost 1 base. As DNA, the CDR3 is TGTGCCAGCAGCTTGATTAGCGGGGATTCCTACAATGAGCAGTTCTTC. Translated, it gives CASSLISGDSYNEQFF. Full variable domain (remainder filled in from reference TRBV7-8 and TRBJ2-1): GAGVSQSPRYKVAKRGQDVALRCDPISGHVSLFWYQQALGQGPEFLTYFQNEAQLDKSGLPSDRFFAERPEGSVSTLKIQRTQQEDSAVYLCASSLISGDSYNEQFFGPGTRLTVL.

The chain joins TRBV7-9 to TRBJ2-5, with 8 positions matching TRBD2. CDR3 length: 14 residues. Trimming at V came to 9 bases and at J to 0 bases, leaving 6 bases not matched to a gene. Per the germline V gene, CDR1 is SEHNR and CDR2 is FQNEAQ (reference sequence). CDR3 amino acids: CASRGGTNQETQYF. In DNA form, the CDR3 reads TGTGCCAGTCGCGGGGGGACAAACCAAGAGACCCAGTACTTC.

This clonotype has only a few counts. The chain carries TRBV4-2 and TRBJ2-5, with a possible D match to TRBD2 (5 bases). The germline CDR1 and CDR2 sequences are LGHNA and YNFKEQ. This CDR3 spans 16 amino acids. Trimming left V 6 bases short and J 3 bases short, with 20 bases between. The chain's CDR3 is CASSPRRSSGKETQYF. In nucleotides, the CDR3 is TGTGCCAGCAGTCCAAGAAGGTCGAGCGGTAAAGAGACCCAGTACTTC.

V is TRBV4-3 and J is TRBJ2-7, with 7 nucleotides matching TRBD1. CDR3 size: 15 residues. V dropped 1 base and J dropped 2; count of bases not matched to a gene: 5. CDR1 is LGHNA, CDR2 YSLEER, per germline. In nucleotides, the CDR3 is TGCGCCAGCAGCCAAGCGATAAGGGGGCCCTACGAGCAGTACTTC. It encodes CASSQAIRGPYEQYF.

The chain links TRBV29-1 to TRBJ2-1; D is possibly TRBD2 (6 bases). The germline V gene encodes CDR1 SQVTM and CDR2 ANQGSEA. V lost 7 bases and J lost 2, with 18 bases in between. The CDR3 covers 15 residues. CDR3 in amino acids: CSASSGTQTYNEQFF. Here the CDR3 DNA reads TGCAGCGCGAGTAGCGGAACGCAAACCTACAATGAGCAGTTCTTC.

The chain links TRBV7-2 to TRBJ2-1, with D hard to call. CDR1 and CDR2 (germline): SGHTA, FQGNSA. The CDR3 is 16 amino acids. V gave up 5 bases and J gave up 2 bases, with 16 bases separating them. The CDR3 loop reads CASSTPTIKPYNEQFF. In nucleotides, the CDR3 is TGTGCCAGCAGCACCCCGACGATTAAACCCTACAATGAGCAGTTCTTC.

There are a few counts of this clonotype. The rearrangement uses TRBV7-7 and TRBJ2-1; D is possibly TRBD1 (5 bases). V was clipped by 3 bases and J by 2 bases, with 11 bases between them. The germline V gene has CDR1 SSHAT and CDR2 FNYEAQ (reference sequence). The CDR3 runs to 15 residues. The CDR3 sequence is CASSFSREPYNEQFF. The CDR3 DNA follows: TGTGCCAGCAGCTTTTCCAGGGAACCCTACAATGAGCAGTTCTTC. Based on the CDR3 plus reference TRBV7-7 and TRBJ2-1, the full variable domain is GAGVSQSPRYKVTKRGQDVTLRCDPISSHATLYWYQQALGQGPEFLTYFNYEAQPDKSGLPSDRFSAERPEGSISTLTIQRTEQRDSAMYRCASSFSREPYNEQFFGPGTRLTVL.

This chain uses TRBV20-1 with TRBJ2-7; D is unclear. The V end lost 7 bases, the J end lost 6 bases, and 13 bases lay between the germline ends. The CDR3 is made up of 11 amino acids. Germline V gene sequence: CDR1 DFQATT, CDR2 SNEGSKA (reference sequence). The CDR3 spells CSVPRYAEQYF. The CDR3 nucleotides read TGCAGTGTCCCCCGATACGCCGAGCAGTACTTC.

This clonotype was detected only a few times. The chain links TRBV20-1 to TRBJ2-1, with 14 nucleotides matching TRBD2. V shed 3 bases and J 12 bases; nucleotides not matched to a gene: 4. The length of the CDR3 is 13 residues. Germline lookup yields CDR1 DFQATT and CDR2 SNEGSKA (reference sequence). This CDR3 is CSASGTSGSLQFF. The CDR3 DNA sequence: TGCAGTGCTAGTGGGACTAGCGGGAGCCTGCAGTTCTTC.

This clonotype came up a few times. The gene calls are TRBV12-3 or TRBV12-4 and TRBJ2-2, with D possibly called TRBD1 or TRBD2 (5 bases each). This CDR3 is 14 amino acids long. V was pared by 2 bases and J by 6 bases, with 10 bases between. The CDR3: CASSLRLGAGELFF. The CDR3 region has the DNA TGTGCCAGCAGTTTACGGCTGGGGGCCGGGGAGCTGTTTTTT.

J is TRBJ2-2 and V is TRBV10-3; no firm D call. CDR1 is ENHRY and CDR2 is SYGVKD in the germline V gene. CDR3 length equals 12 residues. Trimming took 4 bases from V and 2 from J, leaving 2 bases between them. The CDR3 sequence is CAISGNTGELFF. The CDR3 DNA sequence: TGTGCCATCAGTGGAAACACCGGGGAGCTGTTTTTT.

Many counts were recorded for this clonotype. V usage is TRBV11-2 and J usage is TRBJ2-5; 10 nucleotides line up with TRBD2. The CDR3 sequence is 15 residues long. The V gene's germline CDR1 is SGHAT and CDR2 FQNNGV. With V trimmed by 5 bases and J by 1 base, 4 bases remained unmatched. This CDR3 is CASSISSGSQETQYF. For the CDR3, the DNA is TGTGCCAGCAGCATTTCTAGCGGGAGCCAAGAGACCCAGTACTTC.

The chain employs TRBV28 and TRBJ2-3; D may be TRBD2 (5 bases). CDR3 length: 15 amino acids. Trimming took off 4 bases at V and 6 bases at J, with 17 bases between the two ends. Germline V CDR1 and CDR2: MDHEN, SYDVKM. In DNA, the CDR3 is TGTGCCAGCAGTTCCTACGAACTAAAGCGGGATACGCAGTATTTT. Protein sequence: CASSSYELKRDTQYF.

This clonotype occurred a few times. The rearrangement links TRBV29-1 to TRBJ1-1; no clear D gene. Trimming shortened V by 4 bases and J by 10 bases, and 16 bases separated the two germline ends. CDR3 length equals 12 residues. CDR1 SQVTM and CDR2 ANQGSEA come from the germline V gene. The CDR3 reads CSVAGYKIGAFF. The CDR3 nucleotides read TGCAGCGTTGCTGGTTATAAGATAGGAGCTTTCTTT.

This clonotype came up many times. The chain uses TRBV5-1 and TRBJ2-7; D is unresolved. V shed 0 bases and J shed 1 base, with 5 bases lying between them. The CDR3 spans 13 residues. Per the germline V gene, CDR1 is SGHRS and CDR2 is YFSETQ. The CDR3 region has the DNA TGCGCCAGCAGCTTGGACGGTTCCTACGAGCAGTACTTC. This codes for CASSLDGSYEQYF.

The genes are TRBV19 and TRBJ2-2; a weak D match, TRBD1 (6 bases). V lost 4 bases, J lost 8 bases, and 17 bases lay in between. The CDR3 contains 15 residues. Germline values: CDR1 LNHDA, CDR2 SQIVND (reference sequence). CDR3 in DNA: TGTGCCAGTAGTACCGACAGGCCTTCTCCTGGGGAGCTGTTTTTT. This sequence encodes CASSTDRPSPGELFF. The whole variable domain, remainder taken from reference TRBV19 and TRBJ2-2, is DGGITQSPKYLFRKEGQNVTLSCEQNLNHDAMYWYRQDPGQGLRLIYYSQIVNDFQKGDIAEGYSVSREKKESFPLTVTSAQKNPTAFYLCASSTDRPSPGELFFGEGSRLTVL.